This T cell receptor (beta chain) comes out of a study of spatial heterogeneity in lung cancer. Across the whole study: Samples came from 60 to 75 TRACERx patients with untreated early-stage lung cancer.

Time point meaning: blood at routine non-recurrence follow-up after resection. CDR1 SGHRS and CDR2 YFSETQ come from the germline V gene. Trimming shortened V by 4 bases and J by 0 bases, and 13 bases separated the two germline ends. CDR3 size: 16 residues. TCRdb re-derived calls from the 5' RACE reads in MiXCR, one entry per CDR3 protein. The sample shows more than 40,000 distinct CDR3 sequences, 22% of them seen only once. The source was PBMCs, collected at follow-up. This sequence originates from a female donor with early-stage non-small cell lung cancer. J is TRBJ1-4 and V is TRBV5-1; perhaps TRBD1 as D (6 bases). The CDR3 is CASSLAGVATNEKLFF. The CDR3, as DNA: TGCGCCAGCAGCCTCGCAGGGGTTGCAACTAATGAAAAACTGTTTTTT.